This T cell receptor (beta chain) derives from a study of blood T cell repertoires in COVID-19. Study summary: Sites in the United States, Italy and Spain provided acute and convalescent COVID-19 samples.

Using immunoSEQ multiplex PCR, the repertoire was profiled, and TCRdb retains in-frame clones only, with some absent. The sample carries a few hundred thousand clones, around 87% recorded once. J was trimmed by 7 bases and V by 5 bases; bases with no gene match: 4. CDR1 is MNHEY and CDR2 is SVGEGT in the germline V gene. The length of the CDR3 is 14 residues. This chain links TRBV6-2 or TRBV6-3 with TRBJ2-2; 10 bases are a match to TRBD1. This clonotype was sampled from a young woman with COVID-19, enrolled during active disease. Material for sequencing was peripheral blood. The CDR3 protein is CASSDRGPVGELFF. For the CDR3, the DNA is TGTGCCAGCAGTGACAGGGGGCCGGTCGGGGAGCTGTTTTTT.